One T cell receptor beta chain is described in this entry. Antigen specificity is unknown. The table came from immunoSEQ multiplex PCR; TCRdb's copy has only in-frame clones and leaves some out. The sample lists hundreds of thousands of clones; 70% were seen once. Per the germline V gene, CDR1 is SGDLS and CDR2 is YYNGEE. There are 15 residues in the CDR3. The germline V and J ends were trimmed by 1 base and 2 bases, with 13 bases remaining between them. This specimen comes from a study of cytotoxic CD8 clonotypes in ibrutinib-treated CLL. Frozen-stored PBMCs produced 1.5 to 2.5 micrograms of genomic DNA for TCR beta libraries. General study points: Patients had baseline clonality above age-matched healthy donors, and this clonality moved with circulating CD8+ T-cell counts. Sustained-remission and progressing patients' sampling times differed.

This chain links TRBV9 with TRBJ2-7; D possibly corresponds to TRBD2 (6 bases). The source material was PBMCs, sampled after 24 months of ibrutinib treatment. The receptor's source is a human donor with chronic lymphocytic leukemia. CDR3 in DNA: TGTGCCAGCAGCGTAAATACTAGCCCTACCTACGAGCAGTACTTC. Its translation is CASSVNTSPTYEQYF.